Sequencing of this T cell receptor (beta chain) was carried out in a study of T cell changes during pregnancy in multiple sclerosis. Sequenced by immunoSEQ multiplex PCR; TCRdb stores in-frame clones only, minus some. There are roughly 34,000 clones in the sample; around 90% occur only once, and 3.5% lies in the top ten. Germline V gives CDR1 SQVTM, CDR2 ANQGSEA. There are 13 residues in the CDR3. V was clipped by 6 bases and J by 2 bases, with 14 bases between them. This specimen consisted of CD8+ T cells from peripheral blood mononuclear cells, obtained in the third trimester of pregnancy. This chain connects TRBV29-1 to TRBJ2-7, with D possibly matching TRBD2 (6 bases). This clonotype originated in a female donor with multiple sclerosis, enrolled in a pregnancy study. The CDR3 DNA sequence: TGCAGCGTCATCCGGGACTCTACCTACGAGCAGTACTTC. Protein sequence: CSVIRDSTYEQYF.